This is a list of T cell receptor beta chains from one sample in a study of metastatic and nonmetastatic thyroid tumors. TCRdb re-called the PCR reads with MiXCR. The data hold approximately 12,000 clones, with 30% to 35% observed a single time. Sequencing used tumor tissue. The receptor source for this set is a female donor with papillary thyroid cancer or a benign thyroid nodule (not recorded which). Some clones in this sample may be carry-over from other donors' samples. CDR3s include the opening cysteine and the closing phenylalanine or tryptophan. D genes are given only for firm matches. Clone size, where shown, is once, few, many, or a class for clones that have expanded.

d_call clone_size j_call v_call cdr3_nt cdr3_aa
- medium-sized TRBJ2-5 TRBV19 TGTGCCAGTAGTGACCGTTCCCAAGAGACCCAGTACTTC CASSDRSQETQYF
- once TRBJ2-5 TRBV6-1 TGTGCCAGCAGTGAAAATGCAGGGTCCCAAGAGACCCAGTACTTC CASSENAGSQETQYF
TRBD1 many TRBJ2-4 TRBV14 TGTGCCAGCAGCCCCGGCTGGACAGGGATTGGGAAAAACATTCAGTACTTC CASSPGWTGIGKNIQYF
- - TRBJ1-1 TRBV6-2/TRBV6-3 TGTGCCAGCAGTTACTCCCGGGGAGTGAACACTGAAGCTTTCTTT CASSYSRGVNTEAFF
TRBD1 few TRBJ2-7 TRBV28 TGTGCCAGCAGTTTATCCCGGACAGGGACGGGGGAGCAGTACTTC CASSLSRTGTGEQYF
TRBD1 - TRBJ2-7 TRBV30 TGTGCCGGGATGAGGGGGCCCTACGAGCAGTACTTC CAGMRGPYEQYF
- - TRBJ1-2 TRBV9 TGTGCCAGCAGCCACATCGAGGGTACCTATGGCTACACCTTC CASSHIEGTYGYTF
- - TRBJ1-2 TRBV3-1 TGTGCCAGCACAAAAGAGGACACCGGGGGTGGCTACACCTTC CASTKEDTGGGYTF
TRBD1 medium-sized TRBJ1-2 TRBV28 TGTGCCAGCAGCTCGCATGGGACAGGGGTTAACTATGGCTACACCTTC CASSSHGTGVNYGYTF
- - TRBJ1-2 TRBV19 TGTGCCAGTAGTGCCCTAACGGGGGGCTACACCTTC CASSALTGGYTF
- - TRBJ1-1 TRBV20-1 TGCAGTGCTACCGCGGCAGAAGCTTTCTTT CSATAAEAFF
- - TRBJ2-1 TRBV20-1 TGCAGTGCTAGAGGATCGCGGGACTACAATGAGCAGTTCTTC CSARGSRDYNEQFF
- - TRBJ1-1 TRBV6-1 TGTGCCAGCATCCCAATCAGGTGGCCTGAAGCTTTCTTT CASIPIRWPEAFF
- many TRBJ2-2 TRBV11-2 TGTGCCAGCAGCCTCAGATACAGGAATGCGGACACCGGGGAACTGTTTTTT CASSLRYRNADTGELFF
- once TRBJ2-7 TRBV20-1 TGCAGTGCTAGAGCTGTCCGCTCCGAGCAGTACTTC CSARAVRSEQYF
- few TRBJ2-1 TRBV6-6 TGTGCCAGCAGTTACTTGGCCCTCACCTACAATGAGCAGTTCTTC CASSYLALTYNEQFF
- medium-sized TRBJ2-1 TRBV6-2/TRBV6-3 TGTGCCAGCAGTTACATAAACAATGAGCAGTTCTTC CASSYINNEQFF
- medium-sized TRBJ2-5 TRBV28 TGTGCCAGCAGCTCACCGAGGGGTAGAGAGACCCAGTACTTC CASSSPRGRETQYF